One sample yielded the 12 T cell receptor beta chains listed below, sequenced in a study of T cells in Graves' hyperthyroidism and ophthalmopathy. TCR beta CDR3 sequences were amplified from RNA transcripts. First-round RT-PCR of the TCR CDR3 relied on the HTBI primer set. TCRdb re-called the multiplex PCR reads through MiXCR, storing one row per CDR3 protein. This sample yields hundreds of thousands of distinct CDR3 sequences, of which about 14% are seen a single time; 12% belongs to the top ten. The sample consisted of blood. The source is a woman in her forties or fifties with Graves' ophthalmopathy.

This chain connects TRBV20-1 to TRBJ2-3; 8 bases agree with TRBD2. The germline gives CDR1 DFQATT, CDR2 SNEGSKA (reference sequence). CDR3 length: 17 amino acids. The ends lost 0 bases at V and 2 bases at J; junction bases unmatched: 10. The CDR3 is CSARDLTSVVNTDTQYF. The DNA of the CDR3 is TGCAGTGCTAGAGATCTGACTAGCGTGGTGAACACAGATACGCAGTATTTT.

This clonotype came up many times. The gene calls are TRBV28 and TRBJ1-5; no firm D call. The germline V and J ends were trimmed by 6 bases and 0 bases, with 6 bases remaining between them. CDR1 and CDR2 from the germline V gene are MDHEN and SYDVKM. The CDR3 contains 13 residues. CDR3 sequence (DNA): TGTGCCAGCAGACAGTATAGCAATCAGCCCCAGCATTTT. Residues: CASRQYSNQPQHF.

This clonotype was seen a few times. The J gene is TRBJ2-1, the V gene TRBV4-1, with 13 nucleotides matching TRBD2. This CDR3 is 17 amino acids long. Trimming removed 4 bases from V and 8 bases from J; junction bases left unmatched: 11. In germline, CDR1 is MGHRA, CDR2 YSYEKL. The DNA for the CDR3 is TGCGCCAGCAGCCTTACCCCCGGGACTAGCGGGATCGATGAGCAGTTCTTC. This encodes CASSLTPGTSGIDEQFF.

This clonotype was seen more than once but under ten times. V and J are TRBV3-1 and TRBJ2-1; 7 bases are shared with TRBD2. Germline CDR1 and CDR2: LGHDT and YNNKEL (reference sequence). Losses at the gene ends were 0 bases for V and 7 bases for J; bases not matched to a gene: 15. The CDR3 consists of 18 residues. The CDR3 DNA is TGTGCCAGCAGCCAAGACCCGTTAGCTAGCGGATATAGTAATGAGCAGTTCTTC. This codes for CASSQDPLASGYSNEQFF.

This clonotype was detected ten times or more. The junction does not match germline at one end; this may be a read error. V usage is TRBV12-3 or TRBV12-4 and J usage is TRBJ2-1; D not certain. This CDR3 has 13 amino acids. In DNA form, the CDR3 reads TGTGCCAGCAGTTTCGTGGCCTACAATAAGCAGTTCTTC. It specifies CASSFVAYNKQFF.

This clonotype was observed a few times. It may be a read error: a sequence one base away is much more abundant. Since the CDR3 does not end with the conserved phenylalanine or tryptophan, this likely comes from a read error. The chain employs TRBV11-2 and TRBJ2-1, with D uncertain. Looked up from germline, CDR1 is SGHAT and CDR2 is FQNNGV. Trimming cost V 2 bases and J 0 bases, with 8 bases left between them. CDR3 length equals 15 residues. This CDR3 is CASSLPESSYNEQFL. CDR3 bases: TGTGCCAGCAGCTTACCAGAGTCCTCCTACAATGAGCAGTTCCTC.

Ten or more counts support this clonotype. The rearrangement joins TRBV30 to TRBJ2-2; 7 positions match TRBD1. Trimming cost V 4 bases and J 7 bases; bases outside gene matches: 6. The CDR3 has 13 amino acids. Germline loops: CDR1 GTSNPN, CDR2 SVGIG (reference sequence). CDR3 DNA sequence: TGTGCCTGGACAATACGACAGGGCGGGGAGCTGTTTTTT. Protein sequence: CAWTIRQGGELFF.

This rearrangement joins TRBV7-9 to TRBJ2-5, with D possibly being TRBD1 or TRBD2 (5 bases each). The CDR3 runs 13 residues. Germline CDR1 SEHNR, CDR2 FQNEAQ (reference sequence). For the CDR3, the DNA is TGTGCTTTCGCACGGGGCGGTGGGGAGACCCAGTACTTC. Translated, it gives CAFARGGGETQYF.

The genes are TRBV4-2 and TRBJ2-1; 8 bases match TRBD2. CDR3 size: 16 residues. Per the germline V gene, CDR1 is LGHNA and CDR2 is YNFKEQ. Trimming removed 5 bases from V and 1 base from J; junction bases left unmatched: 7. The CDR3 protein is CASSTTLAGSYNEQFF. The DNA for the CDR3 is TGTGCCAGCAGCACAACTCTAGCGGGTTCCTACAATGAGCAGTTCTTC.

This clonotype was counted ten times or more. V usage is TRBV5-1 and J usage is TRBJ2-7, with 13 bases lining up with TRBD2. The germline V gene encodes CDR1 SGHRS and CDR2 YFSETQ. The CDR3 contains 17 residues. V shed 4 bases, J shed 3 bases, and the junction held 10 bases outside the gene matches. The CDR3 nucleotides are TGCGCCAGCAGCGCAGGACTAGCGGGAGCCCCGGGCTACGAGCAGTACTTC. Translated, it gives CASSAGLAGAPGYEQYF.

This clonotype was detected a few times. The genes are TRBV12-3 or TRBV12-4 and TRBJ2-7; D remains ambiguous. The length of the CDR3 is 13 residues. Trimming pared 2 bases from V and 9 bases from J, leaving 14 bases between. This chain's CDR3 is CASSLITDLGQYF. In DNA form, the CDR3 reads TGTGCCAGCAGTTTAATAACAGATCTAGGGCAGTACTTC.

Ten or more counts support this clonotype. The CDR3 loop is CASSQVFWETSTDTQYF. The CDR3, as DNA: TGTGCCAGCAGCCAAGTTTTTTGGGAGACTTCCACAGATACGCAGTATTTT. The chain links TRBV3-1 to TRBJ2-3; D is perhaps TRBD2 (5 bases). The germline V gene encodes CDR1 LGHDT and CDR2 YNNKEL (reference sequence). This CDR3 has 17 residues. V lost 1 base to trimming and J lost 2 bases, with 16 bases between them.